The sequence of this TCR beta chain was determined in a study of OX40 agonist ivuxolimab in advanced cancers. Germline V gene lookup returns CDR1 KGHSH and CDR2 LQKENI. The CDR3 is made up of 12 amino acids. The germline V and J ends were trimmed by 3 bases and 6 bases, with 9 bases remaining between them. TCRdb's table, derived via immunoSEQ multiplex PCR, lists solely in-frame clones and lacks some. The table records tens of thousands of clones, around nine tenths of them present only once. The source of this sequence is an adult with an advanced solid tumor such as melanoma, head and neck, liver or kidney cancer. The sample in question was CD4+ or CD8+ T cells sorted from blood, obtained in a trial of the OX40 agonist ivuxolimab. The chain uses TRBV18 and TRBJ2-7, with D maybe TRBD1 (5 bases). In DNA form, the CDR3 reads TGTGCCAGCTCACCTGTGGGGCCCGAGCAGTACTTC. This encodes CASSPVGPEQYF. The full variable domain, completed using reference TRBV18 and TRBJ2-7, is NAGVMQNPRHLVRRRGQEARLRCSPMKGHSHVYWYRQLPEEGLKFMVYLQKENIIDESGMPKERFSAEFPKEGPSILRIQQVVRGDSAAYFCASSPVGPEQYFGPGTRLTVT.